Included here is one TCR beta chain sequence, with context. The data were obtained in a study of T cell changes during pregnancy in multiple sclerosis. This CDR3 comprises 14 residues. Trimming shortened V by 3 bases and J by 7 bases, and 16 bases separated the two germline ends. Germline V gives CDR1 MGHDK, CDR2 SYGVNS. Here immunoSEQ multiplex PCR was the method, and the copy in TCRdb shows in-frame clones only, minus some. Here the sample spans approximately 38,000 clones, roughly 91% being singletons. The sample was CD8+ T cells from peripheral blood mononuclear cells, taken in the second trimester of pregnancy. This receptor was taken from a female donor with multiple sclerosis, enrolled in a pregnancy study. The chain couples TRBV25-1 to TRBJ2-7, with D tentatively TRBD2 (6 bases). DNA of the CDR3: TGTGCCAGCAGTGAGGTCGGGACGGGAGCGGAGCAGTACTTC. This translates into CASSEVGTGAEQYF.